These 9 T cell receptor beta chains were sequenced from one sample in a study of vaccination and CD4 T cells after COVID-19. Oncomine TCR Beta short-read sequencing was applied to DNA from cultured CD4+ T cells. TCRdb used MiXCR to reprocess the PCR reads, holding one entry per CDR3 protein. The sample holds some 16,000 distinct CDR3 sequences, approximately 77% seen once. Treatment reported: approximately nine-day PBMC culture with coronavirus spike peptide pools or control peptides (ViraFEST assay). No antigen has been assigned to these receptors. The input for sequencing was CD4+ T cells from blood, cultured in vitro, taken after SARS-CoV-2 vaccination. These receptors originate from a human donor who received a COVID-19 vaccine.

By share, this clonotype counts as medium-sized. J is TRBJ1-3 and V is TRBV30, with a tentative D call TRBD1 (5 bases). V was cut by 1 base and J by 4 bases, with 11 bases left in between. Germline CDR1 reads GTSNPN; CDR2 reads SVGIG (reference sequence). This CDR3 contains 14 residues. The CDR3 sequence is CAWSGAGAGNTIYF. In DNA, the CDR3 is TGTGCCTGGAGTGGGGCCGGGGCAGGAAACACCATATATTTT.

V usage is TRBV19 and J usage is TRBJ2-2; 11 bases line up with TRBD2. The CDR3 contains 15 residues. Germline lookup yields CDR1 LNHDA and CDR2 SQIVND (reference sequence). After removal of 4 bases from V and 5 bases from J, the junction contained 3 bases not matched to a gene. CDR3 region: CASSRRLAGTGELFF. CDR3 DNA: TGTGCCAGTAGTAGGAGACTAGCGGGAACCGGGGAGCTGTTTTTT.

The chain links TRBV30 to TRBJ2-5; the match to TRBD2 covers 9 bases. V lost 0 bases and J lost 1; bases outside the gene matches: 9. Per germline, CDR1 GTSNPN and CDR2 SVGIG (reference sequence). The CDR3 has 17 residues. CDR3 region: CAWSVGRLAVFQETQYF. The CDR3 nucleotides are TGTGCCTGGAGTGTAGGGAGACTAGCGGTTTTCCAAGAGACCCAGTACTTC. Using reference TRBV30 and TRBJ2-5 for the parts outside the CDR3, the full variable domain is SQTIHQWPATLVQPVGSPLSLECTVEGTSNPNLYWYRQAAGRGLQLLFYSVGIGQISSEVPQNLSASRPQDRQFILSSKKLLLSDSGFYLCAWSVGRLAVFQETQYFGPGTRLLVL.

The J gene is TRBJ1-5, the V gene TRBV24-1; 11 bases match TRBD1. Germline V CDR1 and CDR2: KGHDR, SFDVKD. V was clipped by 3 bases and J by 3 bases; unmatched bases: 6. The CDR3 is made up of 17 amino acids. CDR3 protein: CATSDGGTGGLNQPQHF. CDR3 DNA: TGTGCCACCAGTGATGGAGGGACAGGGGGGCTCAATCAGCCCCAGCATTTT.

By share, this clonotype ranks as medium-sized. The chain is built from TRBV7-9 and TRBJ2-3; 9 nucleotides line up with TRBD1. V gave up 5 bases and J gave up 7 bases; unmatched junction bases: 19. This CDR3 comprises 18 residues. Germline V gene data show CDR1 as SEHNR and CDR2 as FQNEAQ (reference sequence). CDR3 bases: TGTGCCAGCAGCCCAGAACCGGGACAGGGAACAACAAGGTATACGCAGTATTTT. As protein: CASSPEPGQGTTRYTQYF.

The V gene is TRBV12-3 or TRBV12-4, the J gene TRBJ1-2, with 7 bases identical to TRBD1. Losses at the gene ends were 6 bases for V and 3 bases for J; bases not matched to a gene: 7. This CDR3 has 14 amino acids. The DNA of the CDR3 is TGTGCCAGCAGGGTCGACAGGGCTGACTATGGCTACACCTTC. This sequence encodes CASRVDRADYGYTF.

By share of the sample, this clonotype is medium-sized (0.01 to 0.1%). The gene calls are TRBV12-3 or TRBV12-4 and TRBJ1-6, with TRBD1 matching 9 bases. Trimming took 6 bases from V and 0 from J; bases not matched to a gene: 9. The CDR3 consists of 18 residues. CDR3 in DNA: TGTGCCAGCAGCCGGACAGGGGTTGGGAGCTCCTATAATTCACCCCTCCACTTT. Encoded protein: CASSRTGVGSSYNSPLHF.

V and J are TRBV7-8 and TRBJ1-2; D unclear. Germline values: CDR1 SGHVS, CDR2 FQNEAQ. Trimming took 4 bases from V and 8 from J, leaving 14 bases between them. The CDR3 runs to 13 residues. The CDR3 protein is CASSSDRKAGYTF. CDR3 in DNA: TGTGCCAGCAGCTCAGATCGCAAAGCAGGCTACACCTTC.

V and J are TRBV2 and TRBJ2-5, with 7 nucleotides matching TRBD1. Germline V lookup: CDR1 SNHLY, CDR2 FYNNEI. There are 19 residues in the CDR3. The V segment lost 5 bases and the J segment 5 bases; nucleotides outside the gene matches: 23. The CDR3 nucleotides are TGTGCCAGCAGTACTAGGGGGCGGAGGACCCAACTGAGTGGTGAGACCCAGTACTTC. Translated, it gives CASSTRGRRTQLSGETQYF.